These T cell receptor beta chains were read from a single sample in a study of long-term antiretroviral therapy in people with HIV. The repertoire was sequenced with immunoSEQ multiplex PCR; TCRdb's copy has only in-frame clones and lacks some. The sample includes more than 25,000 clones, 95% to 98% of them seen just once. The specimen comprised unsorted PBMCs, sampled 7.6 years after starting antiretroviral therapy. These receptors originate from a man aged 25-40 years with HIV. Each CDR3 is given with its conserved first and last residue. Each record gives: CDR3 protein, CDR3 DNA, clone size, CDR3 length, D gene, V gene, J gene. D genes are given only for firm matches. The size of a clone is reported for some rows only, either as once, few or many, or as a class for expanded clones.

cdr3_aa: CASSLREGYNEQFF; cdr3_nt: TGCGCCAGCAGCTTGAGGGAGGGGTACAATGAGCAGTTCTTC; clone_size: NA; cdr3_length: 14; d_call: TRBD2; v_call: TRBV5-1; j_call: TRBJ2-1
cdr3_aa: CASTPHSWGDEQFF; cdr3_nt: TGTGCCAGCACTCCACACTCTTGGGGGGATGAGCAGTTCTTC; clone_size: once; cdr3_length: 14; d_call: NA; v_call: TRBV6-5; j_call: TRBJ2-1
cdr3_aa: CASSFVPDSNSPLHF; cdr3_nt: TGCGCCAGCAGCTTTGTTCCGGATTCGAATTCACCCCTCCACTTT; clone_size: NA; cdr3_length: 15; d_call: NA; v_call: TRBV5-1; j_call: TRBJ1-6
cdr3_aa: CASSPTHGQPQHF; cdr3_nt: TGTGCCAGCAGCCCAACTCATGGCCAGCCCCAGCATTTT; clone_size: NA; cdr3_length: 13; d_call: NA; v_call: TRBV7-3; j_call: TRBJ1-5
cdr3_aa: CASSLQSGGGTGELFF; cdr3_nt: TGTGCCAGTAGTCTCCAATCAGGGGGAGGCACCGGGGAGCTGTTTTTT; clone_size: once; cdr3_length: 16; d_call: NA; v_call: TRBV19; j_call: TRBJ2-2
cdr3_aa: CASSIGGGYNEQFF; cdr3_nt: TGTGCCAGCAGCATCGGGGGGGGCTACAATGAGCAGTTCTTC; clone_size: NA; cdr3_length: 14; d_call: TRBD2; v_call: TRBV25-1; j_call: TRBJ2-1
cdr3_aa: CASSLARFTGELFF; cdr3_nt: TGTGCCAGCAGCTTAGCTCGATTTACCGGGGAGCTGTTTTTT; clone_size: NA; cdr3_length: 14; d_call: NA; v_call: TRBV7-8; j_call: TRBJ2-2
cdr3_aa: CASTPLRTGTYTDTQYF; cdr3_nt: TGTGCCAGCACACCCCTAAGGACAGGGACTTATACAGATACGCAGTATTTT; clone_size: NA; cdr3_length: 17; d_call: TRBD1; v_call: TRBV27; j_call: TRBJ2-3
cdr3_aa: CAGGDVAGKEIEQYF; cdr3_nt: TGTGCCGGGGGGGATGTGGCAGGGAAAGAAATCGAGCAGTACTTC; clone_size: NA; cdr3_length: 15; d_call: TRBD2; v_call: TRBV30; j_call: TRBJ2-7
cdr3_aa: CASSLGGEAFF; cdr3_nt: TGTGCCAGCAGCTTGGGCGGTGAAGCTTTCTTT; clone_size: NA; cdr3_length: 11; d_call: NA; v_call: TRBV5-4; j_call: TRBJ1-1
cdr3_aa: CASSLTYNEQFF; cdr3_nt: TGTGCCAGCAGTTTAACTTACAATGAGCAGTTCTTC; clone_size: NA; cdr3_length: 12; d_call: NA; v_call: TRBV27; j_call: TRBJ2-1
cdr3_aa: CASSPGGEGFKNIQYF; cdr3_nt: TGCGCCAGCAGCCCCGGCGGTGAAGGGTTCAAAAACATTCAGTACTTC; clone_size: NA; cdr3_length: 16; d_call: NA; v_call: TRBV4-3; j_call: TRBJ2-4
cdr3_aa: CASSLGGGEQFF; cdr3_nt: TGTGCCAGCAGCTTAGGGGGGGGTGAGCAGTTCTTC; clone_size: NA; cdr3_length: 12; d_call: TRBD2; v_call: TRBV7-2; j_call: TRBJ2-1
cdr3_aa: CASSSAGQMNTEAFF; cdr3_nt: TGTGCCAGCAGCTCCGCGGGACAGATGAACACTGAAGCTTTCTTT; clone_size: once; cdr3_length: 15; d_call: TRBD1; v_call: TRBV5-4; j_call: TRBJ1-1
cdr3_aa: CASSVYDSYNEQFF; cdr3_nt: TGTGCCAGCAGCGTCTACGATTCCTACAATGAGCAGTTCTTC; clone_size: once; cdr3_length: 14; d_call: NA; v_call: TRBV9; j_call: TRBJ2-1
cdr3_aa: CASNRQGSNQPQHF; cdr3_nt: TGTGCCAGTAACAGACAGGGGAGCAATCAGCCCCAGCATTTT; clone_size: NA; cdr3_length: 14; d_call: TRBD1; v_call: TRBV19; j_call: TRBJ1-5
cdr3_aa: CASSHGTGDNEQFF; cdr3_nt: TGTGCCAGCAGCCACGGGACAGGAGACAATGAGCAGTTCTTC; clone_size: NA; cdr3_length: 14; d_call: TRBD1; v_call: TRBV7-8; j_call: TRBJ2-1
cdr3_aa: CASRKGAHEQYF; cdr3_nt: TGTGCCAGCAGAAAGGGGGCACACGAGCAGTACTTC; clone_size: NA; cdr3_length: 12; d_call: TRBD1; v_call: TRBV6-5; j_call: TRBJ2-7
cdr3_aa: CAWNDLLGEQYF; cdr3_nt: TGTGCCTGGAATGACCTCCTGGGCGAGCAGTACTTC; clone_size: NA; cdr3_length: 12; d_call: NA; v_call: TRBV30; j_call: TRBJ2-7
cdr3_aa: CASSFKDSGGGEQYF; cdr3_nt: TGCGCCAGCAGCTTCAAGGACAGCGGGGGTGGGGAGCAGTACTTC; clone_size: NA; cdr3_length: 15; d_call: TRBD2; v_call: TRBV5-1; j_call: TRBJ2-7
cdr3_aa: CASSSLGDTEAFF; cdr3_nt: TGCGCCAGCAGCTCCCTAGGGGACACTGAAGCTTTCTTT; clone_size: NA; cdr3_length: 13; d_call: NA; v_call: TRBV5-1; j_call: TRBJ1-1
cdr3_aa: CASSQVGYHEQFF; cdr3_nt: TGCGCCAGCAGCCAGGTGGGTTATCATGAGCAGTTCTTC; clone_size: once; cdr3_length: 13; d_call: NA; v_call: TRBV4-1; j_call: TRBJ2-1
cdr3_aa: CASSSLGGENYEQYF; cdr3_nt: TGTGCCAGCAGTAGTCTAGGGGGGGAGAACTACGAGCAGTACTTC; clone_size: once; cdr3_length: 15; d_call: NA; v_call: TRBV5-6; j_call: TRBJ2-7
cdr3_aa: CATSRERSDYGYTF; cdr3_nt: TGTGCCACCAGCAGAGAAAGGTCAGACTATGGCTACACCTTC; clone_size: NA; cdr3_length: 14; d_call: NA; v_call: TRBV15; j_call: TRBJ1-2
cdr3_aa: CASSLLGGPGQPQHF; cdr3_nt: TGTGCCAGCAGCTTGCTGGGTGGCCCGGGGCAGCCCCAGCATTTT; clone_size: NA; cdr3_length: 15; d_call: NA; v_call: TRBV5-5; j_call: TRBJ1-5
cdr3_aa: CASSLAGGVDYGYTF; cdr3_nt: TGTGCCAGCAGCTTAGCGGGCGGGGTAGACTATGGCTACACCTTC; clone_size: NA; cdr3_length: 15; d_call: NA; v_call: TRBV11-2; j_call: TRBJ1-2
cdr3_aa: CASSVGPENTEAFF; cdr3_nt: TGTGCCAGCAGCGTAGGGCCGGAGAACACTGAAGCTTTCTTT; clone_size: NA; cdr3_length: 14; d_call: NA; v_call: TRBV9; j_call: TRBJ1-1
cdr3_aa: CASSLRGSNQPQHF; cdr3_nt: TGTGCCAGCAGTTTACGGGGTAGCAATCAGCCCCAGCATTTT; clone_size: NA; cdr3_length: 14; d_call: NA; v_call: TRBV27; j_call: TRBJ1-5
cdr3_aa: CASSALAGDTGELFF; cdr3_nt: TGTGCCAGCAGCGCACTAGCGGGAGACACCGGGGAGCTGTTTTTT; clone_size: NA; cdr3_length: 15; d_call: TRBD2; v_call: TRBV7-3; j_call: TRBJ2-2
cdr3_aa: CASSLVATGYEQYF; cdr3_nt: TGTGCCAGCAGCTTAGTAGCGACAGGCTACGAGCAGTACTTC; clone_size: NA; cdr3_length: 14; d_call: NA; v_call: TRBV7-2; j_call: TRBJ2-7
cdr3_aa: CASSLAWTGAMYKQYF; cdr3_nt: TGTGCCAGCAGCTTGGCCTGGACAGGGGCTATGTATAAGCAGTACTTC; clone_size: NA; cdr3_length: 16; d_call: TRBD1; v_call: TRBV5-6; j_call: TRBJ2-7
cdr3_aa: CAITPLAGETQYF; cdr3_nt: TGTGCCATCACCCCTCTAGCGGGAGAGACCCAGTACTTC; clone_size: once; cdr3_length: 13; d_call: TRBD2; v_call: TRBV10-3; j_call: TRBJ2-5
cdr3_aa: CASSLAGGQWNTEAFF; cdr3_nt: TGCGCCAGCAGCTTGGCCGGGGGACAGTGGAACACTGAAGCTTTCTTT; clone_size: NA; cdr3_length: 16; d_call: TRBD1; v_call: TRBV5-1; j_call: TRBJ1-1
cdr3_aa: CASGRTQTGGAEETQYF; cdr3_nt: TGTGCCAGCGGGAGGACGCAAACAGGGGGCGCGGAGGAGACCCAGTACTTC; clone_size: NA; cdr3_length: 17; d_call: TRBD1; v_call: TRBV2; j_call: TRBJ2-5
cdr3_aa: CASSVAPGGDTQYF; cdr3_nt: TGTGCCAGCAGCGTAGCCCCGGGTGGTGATACGCAGTATTTT; clone_size: NA; cdr3_length: 14; d_call: NA; v_call: TRBV9; j_call: TRBJ2-3
cdr3_aa: CASSLEGGPNTEAFF; cdr3_nt: TGTGCCAGCAGCTTAGAGGGGGGGCCGAACACTGAAGCTTTCTTT; clone_size: once; cdr3_length: 15; d_call: NA; v_call: TRBV7-3; j_call: TRBJ1-1
cdr3_aa: CASSPLTGASYNEQFF; cdr3_nt: TGTGCCAGCAGTCCCTTAACAGGGGCCTCCTACAATGAGCAGTTCTTC; clone_size: NA; cdr3_length: 16; d_call: TRBD1; v_call: TRBV28; j_call: TRBJ2-1
cdr3_aa: CASSQGQTSGGEQETQYF; cdr3_nt: TGCGCCAGCAGCCAAGGGCAAACTAGCGGGGGGGAACAAGAGACCCAGTACTTC; clone_size: NA; cdr3_length: 18; d_call: TRBD2; v_call: TRBV4-1; j_call: TRBJ2-5
cdr3_aa: CASSLGQGDQPQHF; cdr3_nt: TGCGCCAGCAGCCTGGGACAGGGAGATCAGCCCCAGCATTTT; clone_size: NA; cdr3_length: 14; d_call: TRBD1; v_call: TRBV5-1; j_call: TRBJ1-5
cdr3_aa: CASTKGQGYEQYF; cdr3_nt: TGTGCCAGCACCAAGGGACAGGGCTACGAGCAGTACTTC; clone_size: NA; cdr3_length: 13; d_call: TRBD1; v_call: TRBV7-8; j_call: TRBJ2-7
cdr3_aa: CASSPGTGGFGNTIYF; cdr3_nt: TGCGCCAGCAGCCCGGGGACAGGGGGATTTGGAAACACCATATATTTT; clone_size: NA; cdr3_length: 16; d_call: TRBD1; v_call: TRBV5-1; j_call: TRBJ1-3
cdr3_aa: CASSPGTGARQLFF; cdr3_nt: TGTGCCAGCAGTCCCGGGACAGGGGCACGGCAGCTGTTTTTT; clone_size: NA; cdr3_length: 14; d_call: TRBD1; v_call: TRBV6-1; j_call: TRBJ2-2